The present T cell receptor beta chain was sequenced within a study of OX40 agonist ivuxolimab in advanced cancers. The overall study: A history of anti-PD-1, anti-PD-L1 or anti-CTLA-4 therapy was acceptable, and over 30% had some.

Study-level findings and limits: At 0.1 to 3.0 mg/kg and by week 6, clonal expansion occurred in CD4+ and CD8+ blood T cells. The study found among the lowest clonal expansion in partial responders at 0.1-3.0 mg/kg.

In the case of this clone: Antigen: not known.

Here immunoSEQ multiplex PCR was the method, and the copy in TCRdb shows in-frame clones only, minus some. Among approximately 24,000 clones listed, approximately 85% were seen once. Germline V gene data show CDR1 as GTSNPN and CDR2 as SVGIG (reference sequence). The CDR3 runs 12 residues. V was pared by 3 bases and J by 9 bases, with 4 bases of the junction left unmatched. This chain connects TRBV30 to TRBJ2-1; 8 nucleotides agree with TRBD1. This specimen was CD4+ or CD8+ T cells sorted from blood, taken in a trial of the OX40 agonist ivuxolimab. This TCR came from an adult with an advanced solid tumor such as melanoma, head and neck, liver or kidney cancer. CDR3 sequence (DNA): TGTGCCTGGAGAGGGACAGGCGGTGAGCAGTTCTTC. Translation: CAWRGTGGEQFF.